Below, 11 T cell receptor beta chains from the same sample are listed, as sequenced in a study of identifying expanded T cells in peripheral blood (dated by TCRdb to between 2017 and 2020). The library was obtained by the immunoSEQ multiplex PCR assay. Here the immuneACCESS table is served through TCRdb, limited to in-frame sequences with V and J called. Missing clones are a known gap in these copies; in checked studies unresolved V genes cover under half, and the rest lacks a known reason. This sample holds about 97,000 clones; about 83% were observed only once. Together, the top ten hold 17% of the sample. Sequencing was carried out using blood. The receptor set was obtained from a person aged 18 to 70 in good health.

The rearrangement uses TRBV19 and TRBJ1-1; no clear D. Germline V CDR1 and CDR2: LNHDA, SQIVND (reference sequence). CDR3 length: 16 residues. V lost 4 bases to trimming and J lost 4 bases, with 19 bases between them. The CDR3 here is CASSSPTREPVTEAFF. In DNA, the CDR3 is TGTGCCAGTAGTAGTCCGACGCGGGAGCCGGTCACTGAAGCTTTCTTT.

This rearrangement joins TRBV10-2 to TRBJ1-3; D unclear. Looked up from germline, CDR1 is WSHSY and CDR2 is SAAADI. The CDR3 extends over 14 amino acids. V dropped 7 bases and J dropped 3 bases, with 13 bases sitting between them. The CDR3 sequence is CASKEVADGNTIYF. The CDR3, as DNA: TGCGCCAGCAAAGAGGTTGCAGATGGAAACACCATATATTTT.

The chain combines TRBV28 with TRBJ2-2, with D perhaps matching TRBD2 (5 bases). Germline assignment: CDR1 MDHEN and CDR2 SYDVKM. The CDR3 totals 15 residues. V dropped 6 bases and J dropped 3 bases, with 14 bases sitting between them. The DNA of the CDR3 is TGTGCCAGCAGCCGCGAGGGCCTGTACACCGGGGAGCTGTTTTTT. Its protein is CASSREGLYTGELFF.

This sequence joins TRBV10-3 and TRBJ2-5; D unresolved. CDR3 length equals 15 residues. The germline gives CDR1 ENHRY, CDR2 SYGVKD. The germline V and J ends were trimmed by 2 bases and 4 bases, with 14 bases remaining between them. Written as DNA, the CDR3 is TGTGCCATCAGTGAGCCCTCCCGGGTTGGAGAGACCCAGTACTTC. It specifies CAISEPSRVGETQYF.

V and J are TRBV5-1 and TRBJ2-2; D is unclear. CDR1 is SGHRS, CDR2 YFSETQ, per germline. The CDR3 consists of 16 residues. Trimming took 0 bases from V and 0 from J, leaving 9 bases between them. The DNA for the CDR3 is TGCGCCAGCAGCTTGGTAGGCAGCGCGAACACCGGGGAGCTGTTTTTT. It specifies CASSLVGSANTGELFF. The variable domain in full, with the rest retrieved from reference TRBV5-1 and TRBJ2-2, is KAGVTQTPRYLIKTRGQQVTLSCSPISGHRSVSWYQQTPGQGLQFLFEYFSETQRNKGNFPGRFSGRQFSNSRSEMNVSTLELGDSALYLCASSLVGSANTGELFFGEGSRLTVL.

The chain has TRBV5-5 and TRBJ2-2; 7 bases line up with TRBD1. Germline loops: CDR1 SGHKS, CDR2 YYEKEE (reference sequence). The junction had 14 bases not matched to a gene; V was cut back by 4 bases and J by 5 bases. CDR3 size: 17 residues. The CDR3 is CASSVEARDRTTGELFF. For the CDR3, the DNA is TGTGCCAGCAGCGTTGAGGCCCGGGACAGAACAACCGGGGAGCTGTTTTTT.

The chain employs TRBV7-2 and TRBJ1-4, with no clear D. V dropped 5 bases and J dropped 7 bases, with 14 bases sitting between them. The germline gives CDR1 SGHTA, CDR2 FQGNSA. The length of the CDR3 is 14 residues. Here the CDR3 DNA reads TGTGCCAGCAGCCCAAAAGGCCTTACTGAAAAACTGTTTTTT. Translated: CASSPKGLTEKLFF.

The rearrangement uses TRBV7-9 and TRBJ1-3; D possibly corresponds to TRBD1 (5 bases). The germline gives CDR1 SEHNR, CDR2 FQNEAQ (reference sequence). The V end was cut by 5 bases, the J end by 2 bases, with 10 bases between. The CDR3 extends over 14 amino acids. The CDR3 here is CASSLRGAGNTIYF. CDR3 nucleotides: TGTGCCAGCAGCCTAAGGGGAGCTGGAAACACCATATATTTT.

V usage is TRBV7-6 and J usage is TRBJ2-3, with TRBD1 as a possible D gene (5 bases). Trimming removed 5 bases at V and 5 bases at J, with 5 bases between. This CDR3 is 11 amino acids long. CDR1 SGHVS and CDR2 FNYEAQ come from the germline V gene. CDR3 residues: CASSRGDTQYF. The DNA of the CDR3 is TGTGCCAGCAGCAGGGGAGATACGCAGTATTTT.

DNA of the CDR3: TGTGCCAGCAGCTTAGGCATCGGGGCGGATTTCACAGATACGCAGTATTTT. Its protein is CASSLGIGADFTDTQYF. The J gene is TRBJ2-3, the V gene TRBV7-2; perhaps D is TRBD1 or TRBD2 (5 bases each). Trimming left V 1 base short and J 2 bases short, with 16 bases between. CDR1 is SGHTA, CDR2 FQGNSA, per germline. The CDR3 contains 17 residues.

The chain employs TRBV7-2 and TRBJ1-5; the D is unclear. The V end lost 4 bases, the J end lost 4 bases, and 14 bases lay between the germline ends. Germline lookup yields CDR1 SGHTA and CDR2 FQGNSA. CDR3 length: 15 residues. This chain's CDR3 is CASSSRSQGNQPQHF. CDR3 coding DNA: TGTGCCAGCAGCTCCCGGAGCCAAGGGAATCAGCCCCAGCATTTT.